This T cell receptor beta chain was profiled in a study of cytotoxic CD8 clonotypes in ibrutinib-treated CLL. Turning to the study itself: Sequenced samples delivered averages of 270,000 or so productive templates and 90,000 or so productive rearrangements. Regarding the study as a whole: Baseline clonality, above age-matched healthy donor levels, tracked circulating CD8+ T-cell counts. Before falling back toward baseline at progression, clonality had risen at the time of ibrutinib response. Contraction or stability on treatment was seen for public clonotypes, which were uncommon.

Assay: immunoSEQ multiplex PCR; the TCRdb copy retains only in-frame clones and omits some. The sample lists 160,000 or so clones; more than 65% were seen once. Worth noting for this clone: No antigen is known for it.

V was clipped by 4 bases and J by 2 bases, with 15 bases between them. This CDR3 comprises 15 residues. Looked up from germline, CDR1 is SEHNR and CDR2 is FQNEAQ (reference sequence). The input for sequencing was PBMCs, taken after 12 months of ibrutinib treatment. This TCR came from a human donor with chronic lymphocytic leukemia. The chain recombines TRBV7-9 with TRBJ2-7; D is unresolved. The CDR3 is CASSSTPGPPYEQYF. The CDR3 DNA follows: TGTGCCAGCAGCTCTACGCCCGGACCACCCTACGAGCAGTACTTC.